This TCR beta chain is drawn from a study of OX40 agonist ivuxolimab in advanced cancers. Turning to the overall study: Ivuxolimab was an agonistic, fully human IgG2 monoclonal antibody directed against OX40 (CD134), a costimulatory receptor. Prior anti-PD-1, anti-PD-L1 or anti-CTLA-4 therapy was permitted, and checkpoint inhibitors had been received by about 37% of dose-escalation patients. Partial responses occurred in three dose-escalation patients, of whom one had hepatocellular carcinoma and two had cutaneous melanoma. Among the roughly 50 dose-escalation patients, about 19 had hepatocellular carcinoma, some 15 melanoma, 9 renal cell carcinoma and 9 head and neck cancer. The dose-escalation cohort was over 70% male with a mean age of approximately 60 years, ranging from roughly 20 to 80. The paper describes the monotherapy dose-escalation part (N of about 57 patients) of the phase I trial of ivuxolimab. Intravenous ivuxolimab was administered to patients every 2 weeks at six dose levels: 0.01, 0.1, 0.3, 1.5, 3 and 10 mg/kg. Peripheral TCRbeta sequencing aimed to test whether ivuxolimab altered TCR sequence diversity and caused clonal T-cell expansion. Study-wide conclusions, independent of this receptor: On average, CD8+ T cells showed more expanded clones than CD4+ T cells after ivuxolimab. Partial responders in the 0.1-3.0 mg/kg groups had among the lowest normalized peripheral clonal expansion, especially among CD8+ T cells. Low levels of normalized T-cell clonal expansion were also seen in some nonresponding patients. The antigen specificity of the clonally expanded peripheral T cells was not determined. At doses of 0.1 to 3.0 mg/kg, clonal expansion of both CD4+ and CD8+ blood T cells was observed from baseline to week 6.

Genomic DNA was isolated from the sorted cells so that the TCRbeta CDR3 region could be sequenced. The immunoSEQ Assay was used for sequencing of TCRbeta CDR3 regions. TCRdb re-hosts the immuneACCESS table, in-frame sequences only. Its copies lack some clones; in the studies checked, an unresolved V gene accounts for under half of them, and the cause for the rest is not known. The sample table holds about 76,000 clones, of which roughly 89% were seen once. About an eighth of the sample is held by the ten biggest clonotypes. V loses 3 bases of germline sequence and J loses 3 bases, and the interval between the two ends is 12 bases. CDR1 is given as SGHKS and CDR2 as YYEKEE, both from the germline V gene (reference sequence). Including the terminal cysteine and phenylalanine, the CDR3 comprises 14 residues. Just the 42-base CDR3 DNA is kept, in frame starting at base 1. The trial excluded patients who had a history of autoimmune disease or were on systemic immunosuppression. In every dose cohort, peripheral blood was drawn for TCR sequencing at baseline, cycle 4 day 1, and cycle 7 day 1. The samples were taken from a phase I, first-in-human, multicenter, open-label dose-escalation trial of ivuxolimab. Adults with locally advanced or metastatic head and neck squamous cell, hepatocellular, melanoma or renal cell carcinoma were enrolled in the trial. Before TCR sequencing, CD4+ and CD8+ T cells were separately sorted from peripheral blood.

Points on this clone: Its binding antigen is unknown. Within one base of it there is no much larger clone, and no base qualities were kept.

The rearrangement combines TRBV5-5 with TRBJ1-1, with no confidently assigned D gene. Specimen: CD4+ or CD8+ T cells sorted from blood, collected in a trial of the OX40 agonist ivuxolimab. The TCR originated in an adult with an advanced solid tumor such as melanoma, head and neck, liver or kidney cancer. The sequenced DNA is TGTGCCAGCAGCTCCCAAGGGTCGTACACTGAAGCTTTCTTT. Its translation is CASSSQGSYTEAFF.